This entry concerns a single TCR beta chain. The sample belongs to a study of blood T cell repertoires in COVID-19. Study summary: The United States, Italy and Spain were the sources of the acute and convalescent COVID-19 samples. T cells, B-cell-depleted T cells, or PBMCs provided the cDNA or gDNA that served as material.

Original processing methods: The assay estimated nucleated cells by amplifying reference gene primers. Assay used: immunoSEQ multiplex PCR; TCRdb lists only in-frame clones, some missing. The V and J calls and clone size are taken from that table; D and trimming were inferred from the DNA. The sample consists of some 49,000 clones, 75% to 95% of them appearing once. CDR1 is SGHRS, CDR2 YFSETQ, per germline. The junction had 24 bases not matched to a gene; V was cut back by 4 bases and J by 9 bases. The length of the CDR3 is 18 residues. The specimen was peripheral blood. The gene calls are TRBV5-1 and TRBJ2-5, with 7 bases that match TRBD2. This clonotype was obtained from a man aged 50 to 59 with active COVID-19. The CDR3 sequence: CASSQISVVGRSGRAQYF. The CDR3 coding sequence is TGCGCCAGCAGCCAAATAAGCGTGGTCGGACGCTCGGGGAGGGCCCAGTACTTC. Full variable domain (rest looked up from reference TRBV5-1 and TRBJ2-5): KAGVTQTPRYLIKTRGQQVTLSCSPISGHRSVSWYQQTPGQGLQFLFEYFSETQRNKGNFPGRFSGRQFSNSRSEMNVSTLELGDSALYLCASSQISVVGRSGRAQYFGPGTRLLVL.